A selection of T cell receptor beta chains follows, all from one sample in a study of blood T cell repertoires in COVID-19. TCRdb's copy holds only in-frame clones and misses some; the assay was immunoSEQ multiplex PCR. The data contain 150,000 to 200,000 clones, 81% of them seen just once; the ten biggest clones take up approximately 9.9%. The specimen was peripheral blood. The receptors originated from a man aged 55 to 70 with active or convalescent COVID-19. CDR3s include the opening cysteine and the closing phenylalanine or tryptophan. A D gene is named only where the DNA matches it firmly. Clone size, where shown, is once, few, many, or a class for clones that have expanded.

V: TRBV9; J: TRBJ2-7; size: .; D: TRBD1; CDR3: CASSVGQGFSYEQYF; DNA: TGTGCCAGCAGCGTAGGACAGGGATTTTCCTACGAGCAGTACTTC
V: TRBV5-4; J: TRBJ2-1; size: .; D: TRBD2; CDR3: CASSLGSGSVNNEQFF; DNA: TGTGCCAGCAGTTTGGGGAGCGGGAGTGTGAACAATGAGCAGTTCTTC
V: TRBV5-6; J: TRBJ1-5; size: .; D: .; CDR3: CASSSARRGGQPQHF; DNA: TGTGCCAGCAGCTCGGCAAGGAGGGGTGGTCAGCCCCAGCATTTT
V: TRBV2; J: TRBJ1-2; size: .; D: TRBD1; CDR3: CASSTIRGKDYGYTF; DNA: TGTGCCAGCAGTACCATCAGGGGGAAGGACTATGGCTACACCTTC
V: TRBV3-1/TRBV3-2; J: TRBJ2-1; size: .; D: .; CDR3: CASSQDPGGLNEQFF; DNA: TGTGCCAGCAGCCAAGATCCCGGGGGGCTCAATGAGCAGTTCTTC
V: TRBV29-1; J: TRBJ2-3; size: .; D: .; CDR3: CSVDGGTDTQYF; DNA: TGCAGCGTTGATGGAGGCACAGATACGCAGTATTTT
V: TRBV19; J: TRBJ2-2; size: .; D: TRBD1; CDR3: CATKQGVGTGELFF; DNA: TGTGCCACAAAACAGGGGGTAGGCACCGGGGAGCTGTTTTTT
V: TRBV6-7; J: TRBJ1-4; size: .; D: .; CDR3: CASSYSSGETNEKLFF; DNA: TGTGCCAGCAGTTACTCATCGGGAGAGACTAATGAAAAACTGTTTTTT
V: TRBV19; J: TRBJ2-7; size: .; D: TRBD1; CDR3: CASGQGNYEQYF; DNA: TGTGCCAGTGGACAGGGAAACTACGAGCAGTACTTC
V: TRBV28; J: TRBJ2-5; size: .; D: TRBD2; CDR3: CASSQREIGETQYF; DNA: TGTGCCAGCAGTCAGCGGGAGATCGGAGAGACCCAGTACTTC
V: TRBV6-5; J: TRBJ2-7; size: few; D: TRBD1; CDR3: CASTSNTGAYEQYF; DNA: TGTGCCAGCACCTCGAACACAGGGGCCTACGAGCAGTACTTC
V: TRBV7-2; J: TRBJ2-7; size: .; D: TRBD2; CDR3: CASSLGLANTYEQYF; DNA: TGTGCCAGCAGCTTAGGACTAGCGAATACCTACGAGCAGTACTTC
V: TRBV7-8; J: TRBJ1-2; size: .; D: TRBD1; CDR3: CASSLAVRGTGSNYGYTF; DNA: TGTGCCAGCAGCTTAGCGGTGAGAGGGACAGGGAGTAACTATGGCTACACCTTC
V: TRBV19; J: TRBJ1-4; size: .; D: .; CDR3: CASSSRANEKLFF; DNA: TGTGCCAGTAGTAGCCGGGCTAATGAAAAACTGTTTTTT
V: TRBV4-2; J: TRBJ2-1; size: .; D: .; CDR3: CASSQWADYNEQFF; DNA: TGTGCCAGCAGCCAATGGGCAGACTACAATGAGCAGTTCTTC
V: TRBV19; J: TRBJ1-5; size: .; D: .; CDR3: CASSISSRGNQPQHF; DNA: TGTGCCAGTAGTATCAGCAGTCGGGGAAATCAGCCCCAGCATTTT
V: TRBV2; J: TRBJ1-6; size: .; D: TRBD1; CDR3: CASSPGTVNSPLHF; DNA: TGTGCCAGCAGCCCCGGGACAGTTAATTCACCCCTCCACTTT
V: TRBV2; J: TRBJ1-1; size: few; D: TRBD1; CDR3: CASSEDRGRAFF; DNA: TGTGCCAGCAGTGAGGACAGGGGGCGAGCTTTCTTT
V: TRBV27; J: TRBJ1-1; size: .; D: TRBD1; CDR3: CASSLRTGVNTEAFF; DNA: TGTGCCAGCAGTTTGCGGACAGGGGTGAACACTGAAGCTTTCTTT
V: TRBV5-1; J: TRBJ2-7; size: few; D: TRBD1; CDR3: CASSGQAFHEQYF; DNA: TGCGCCAGCAGCGGACAGGCGTTCCACGAGCAGTACTTC
V: TRBV18; J: TRBJ2-3; size: few; D: .; CDR3: CASSPRQGKDTQYF; DNA: TGTGCCAGCTCACCACGGCAGGGTAAAGATACGCAGTATTTT